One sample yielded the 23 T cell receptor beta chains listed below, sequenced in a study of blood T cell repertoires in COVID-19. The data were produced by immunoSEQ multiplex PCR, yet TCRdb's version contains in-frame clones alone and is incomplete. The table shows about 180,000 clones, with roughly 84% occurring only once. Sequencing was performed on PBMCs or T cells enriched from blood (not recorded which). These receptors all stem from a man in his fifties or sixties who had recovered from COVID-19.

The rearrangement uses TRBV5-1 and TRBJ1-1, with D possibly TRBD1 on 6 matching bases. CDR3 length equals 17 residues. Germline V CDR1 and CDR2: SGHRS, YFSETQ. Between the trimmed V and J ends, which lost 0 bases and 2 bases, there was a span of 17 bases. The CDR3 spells CASSLGLQGKVNTEAFF. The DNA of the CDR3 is TGCGCCAGCAGCTTGGGACTACAGGGAAAGGTAAACACTGAAGCTTTCTTT.

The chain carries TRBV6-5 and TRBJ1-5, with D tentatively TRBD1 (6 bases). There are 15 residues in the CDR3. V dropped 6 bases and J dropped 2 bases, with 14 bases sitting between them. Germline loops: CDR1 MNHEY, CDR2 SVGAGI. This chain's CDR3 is CASRTTGMGNQPQHF. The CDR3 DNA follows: TGTGCCAGCAGAACCACAGGGATGGGCAATCAGCCCCAGCATTTT.

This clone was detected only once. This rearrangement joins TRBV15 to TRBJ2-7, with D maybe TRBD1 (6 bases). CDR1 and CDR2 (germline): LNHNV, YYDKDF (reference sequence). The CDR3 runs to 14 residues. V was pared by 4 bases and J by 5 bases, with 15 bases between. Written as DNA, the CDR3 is TGTGCCACCAGCACCTCAGGGGCTCTGGACGAGCAGTACTTC. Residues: CATSTSGALDEQYF.

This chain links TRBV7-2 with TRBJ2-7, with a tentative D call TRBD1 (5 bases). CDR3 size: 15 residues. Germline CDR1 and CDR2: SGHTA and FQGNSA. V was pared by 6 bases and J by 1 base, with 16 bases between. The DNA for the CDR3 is TGTGCCAGCAGGAAATGGACACAACGATCCTACGAGCAGTACTTC. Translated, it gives CASRKWTQRSYEQYF.

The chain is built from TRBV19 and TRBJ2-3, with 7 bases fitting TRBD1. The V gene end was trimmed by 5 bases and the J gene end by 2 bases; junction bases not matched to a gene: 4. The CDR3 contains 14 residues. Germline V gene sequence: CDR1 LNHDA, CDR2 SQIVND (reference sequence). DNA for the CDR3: TGTGCCAGTAGTTGGACAGGTAACACAGATACGCAGTATTTT. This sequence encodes CASSWTGNTDTQYF.

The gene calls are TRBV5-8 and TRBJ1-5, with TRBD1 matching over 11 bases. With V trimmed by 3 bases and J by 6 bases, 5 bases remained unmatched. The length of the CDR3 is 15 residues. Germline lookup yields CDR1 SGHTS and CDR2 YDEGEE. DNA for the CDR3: TGTGCCAGCAGCTCCCGGGACAGGGGGATTCAGCCCCAGCATTTT. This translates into CASSSRDRGIQPQHF.

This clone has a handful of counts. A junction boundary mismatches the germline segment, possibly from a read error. The CDR3 DNA is TGTGCTAGCAGCTTCGGGAACACAGATACGCAGTATTTT. It translates to CASSFGNTDTQYF. The V and J genes are TRBV7-7 and TRBJ2-3, with D perhaps matching TRBD2 (5 bases). CDR3 length: 13 amino acids. The germline gives CDR1 SSHAT, CDR2 FNYEAQ (reference sequence).

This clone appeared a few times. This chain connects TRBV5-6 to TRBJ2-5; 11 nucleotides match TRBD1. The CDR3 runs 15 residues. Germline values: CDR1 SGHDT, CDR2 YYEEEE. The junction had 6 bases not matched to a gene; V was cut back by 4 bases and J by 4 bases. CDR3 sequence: CASSQGTGGGETQYF. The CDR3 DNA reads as TGTGCCAGCAGCCAGGGGACAGGGGGTGGAGAGACCCAGTACTTC.

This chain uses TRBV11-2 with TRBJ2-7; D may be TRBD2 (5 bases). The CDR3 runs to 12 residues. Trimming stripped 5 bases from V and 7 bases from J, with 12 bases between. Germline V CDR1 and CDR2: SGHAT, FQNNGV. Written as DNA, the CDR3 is TGTGCCAGCAGCCCCCACCGCGGGGAGCAGTACTTC. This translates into CASSPHRGEQYF.

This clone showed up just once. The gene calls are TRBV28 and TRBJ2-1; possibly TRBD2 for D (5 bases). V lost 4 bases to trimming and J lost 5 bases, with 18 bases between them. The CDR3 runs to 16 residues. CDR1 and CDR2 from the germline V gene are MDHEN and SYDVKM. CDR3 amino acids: CASSSLEGSMDNEQFF. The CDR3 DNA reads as TGTGCCAGCAGTTCCCTCGAGGGCTCGATGGACAATGAGCAGTTCTTC.

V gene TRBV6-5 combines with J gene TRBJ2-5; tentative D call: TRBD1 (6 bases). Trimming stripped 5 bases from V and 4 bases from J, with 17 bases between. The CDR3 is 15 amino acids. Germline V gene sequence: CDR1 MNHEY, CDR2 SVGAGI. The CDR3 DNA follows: TGTGCCAGCAGTCAGCTGGACAGTAGTGGAGAGACCCAGTACTTC. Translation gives CASSQLDSSGETQYF.

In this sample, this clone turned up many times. CDR3 in DNA: TGTGCCAGTAGTATAGACGGGACAGGGCGGCAGCCCCAGCATTTT. It is translated as CASSIDGTGRQPQHF. The chain couples TRBV19 to TRBJ1-5, with 9 bases identical to TRBD1. Germline CDR1 LNHDA, CDR2 SQIVND (reference sequence). V shed 0 bases, J shed 7 bases, and the junction held 4 bases outside the gene matches. The CDR3 runs to 15 residues.

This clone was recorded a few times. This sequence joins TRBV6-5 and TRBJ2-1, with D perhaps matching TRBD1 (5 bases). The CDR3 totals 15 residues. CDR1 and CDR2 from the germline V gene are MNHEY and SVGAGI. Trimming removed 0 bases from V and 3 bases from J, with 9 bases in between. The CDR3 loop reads CASSYSPGLYNEQFF. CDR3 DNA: TGTGCCAGCAGTTACTCGCCAGGGCTCTACAATGAGCAGTTCTTC.

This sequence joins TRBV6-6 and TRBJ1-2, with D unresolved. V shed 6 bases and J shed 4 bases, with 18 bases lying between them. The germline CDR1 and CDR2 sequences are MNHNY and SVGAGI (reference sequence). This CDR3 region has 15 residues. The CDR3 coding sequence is TGTGCCAGCAGATCGGAAGCCGGGAACCGCTATGGCTACACCTTC. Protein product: CASRSEAGNRYGYTF.

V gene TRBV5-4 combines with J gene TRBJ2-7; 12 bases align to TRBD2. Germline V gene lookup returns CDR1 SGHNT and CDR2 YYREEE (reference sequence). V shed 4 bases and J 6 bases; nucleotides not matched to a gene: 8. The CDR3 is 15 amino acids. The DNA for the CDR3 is TGTGCCAGCAGCAATCTAGCGGGAGGGCCAGGCGAGCAGTACTTC. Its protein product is CASSNLAGGPGEQYF.

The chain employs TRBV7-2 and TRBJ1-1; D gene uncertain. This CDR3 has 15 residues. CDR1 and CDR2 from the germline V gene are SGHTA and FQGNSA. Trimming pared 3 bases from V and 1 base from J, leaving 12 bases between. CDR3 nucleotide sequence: TGTGCCAGCAGCTTGTCCCCGGTTGCGAACACTGAAGCTTTCTTT. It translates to CASSLSPVANTEAFF.

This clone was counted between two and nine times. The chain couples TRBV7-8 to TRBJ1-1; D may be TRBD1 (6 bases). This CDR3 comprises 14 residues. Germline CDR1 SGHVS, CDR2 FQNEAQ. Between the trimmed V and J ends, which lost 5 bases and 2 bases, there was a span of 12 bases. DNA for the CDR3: TGTGCCAGCAGCACGACAGGAACAAACACTGAAGCTTTCTTT. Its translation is CASSTTGTNTEAFF.

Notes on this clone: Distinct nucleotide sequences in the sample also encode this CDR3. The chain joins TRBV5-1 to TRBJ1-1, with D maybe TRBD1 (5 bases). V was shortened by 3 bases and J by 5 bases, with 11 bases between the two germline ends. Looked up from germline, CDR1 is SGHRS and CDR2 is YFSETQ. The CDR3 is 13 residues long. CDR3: CASSSQGNTEAFF. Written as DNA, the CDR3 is TGCGCCAGCAGCTCTCAGGGAAATACTGAAGCTTTCTTT.

CDR3 nucleotide sequence: TGTGCCAGCAGCGTATTCGACAGGGGGGGTCAAGAGACCCAGTACTTC. Protein sequence: CASSVFDRGGQETQYF. The chain employs TRBV9 and TRBJ2-5, with TRBD1 matching over 9 bases. The CDR3 spans 16 residues. Unmatched junction bases numbered 6, after V lost 1 base and J lost 2 bases. CDR1 is SGDLS, CDR2 YYNGEE, per germline.

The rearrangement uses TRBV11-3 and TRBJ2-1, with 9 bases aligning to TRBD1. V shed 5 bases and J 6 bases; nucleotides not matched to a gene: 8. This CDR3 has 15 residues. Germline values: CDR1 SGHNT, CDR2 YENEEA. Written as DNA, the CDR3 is TGTGCCAGCAGCCGAACAGGGGGCCTCTTCAATGAGCAGTTCTTC. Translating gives CASSRTGGLFNEQFF.

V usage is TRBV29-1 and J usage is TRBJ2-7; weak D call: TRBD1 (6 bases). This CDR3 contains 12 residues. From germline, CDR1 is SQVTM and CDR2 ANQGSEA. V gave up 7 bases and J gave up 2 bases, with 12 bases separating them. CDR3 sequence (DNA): TGCAGCGCCTTGACAGGCGCCTACGAGCAGTACTTC. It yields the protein CSALTGAYEQYF.

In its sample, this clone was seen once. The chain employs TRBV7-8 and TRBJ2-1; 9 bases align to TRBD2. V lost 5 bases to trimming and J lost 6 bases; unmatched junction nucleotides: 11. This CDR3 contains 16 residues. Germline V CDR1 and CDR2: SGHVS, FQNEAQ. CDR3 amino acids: CASSGSAGGPVNEQFF. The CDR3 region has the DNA TGTGCCAGCAGCGGAAGTGCGGGGGGGCCGGTCAATGAGCAGTTCTTC.

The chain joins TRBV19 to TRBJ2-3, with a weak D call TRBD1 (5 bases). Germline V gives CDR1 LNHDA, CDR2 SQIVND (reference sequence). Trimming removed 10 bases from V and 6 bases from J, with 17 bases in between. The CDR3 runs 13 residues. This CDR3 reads CATRQGVRDTQYF. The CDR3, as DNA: TGTGCCACTCGACAAGGGGTTAGGGATACGCAGTATTTT.